This is a list of T cell receptor beta chains from one sample in a study of neurological immune-mediated disorders. TCRdb used MiXCR to reprocess the 5' RACE reads, holding one entry per CDR3 protein. The repertoire holds some 87,000 distinct CDR3 sequences, roughly an eighth seen once, with 5% in the top ten. The sequenced sample was PBMCs. These receptors were taken from a female donor with HTLV-1-associated myelopathy (HAM/TSP). CDR3s include the opening cysteine and the closing phenylalanine or tryptophan. Each record gives: J gene, clone size, V gene, D gene, CDR3 protein, CDR3 DNA. D genes are given only for firm matches. Size is stated as once, few, many, or a class for an expanded clone.

>TRBJ1-2|many|TRBV27|NA
CASSLSAGLYGYTF
TGTGCCAGCAGTTTATCGGCAGGACTCTATGGCTACACCTTC
>TRBJ1-5|many|TRBV5-1|TRBD1
CASSLGQGIQPQHF
TGCGCCAGCAGCTTGGGACAGGGGATTCAGCCCCAGCATTTT
>TRBJ1-5|many|TRBV10-3|NA
CAISESVVRPQHF
TGTGCCATCAGTGAGTCCGTAGTAAGACCCCAGCATTTT
>TRBJ2-2|many|TRBV9|NA
CASSASDWTINTGELFF
TGTGCCAGCAGCGCGTCGGACTGGACGATCAACACCGGGGAGCTGTTTTTT
>TRBJ2-5|many|TRBV7-9|TRBD2
CASNFGGASETQYF
TGTGCCAGCAACTTCGGGGGGGCCAGTGAGACCCAGTACTTC
>TRBJ2-6|medium-sized|TRBV28|NA
CASSLGGHSGAVLTF
TGTGCCAGCAGTTTAGGGGGCCACTCTGGAGCCGTCCTGACTTTC
>TRBJ2-5|many|TRBV5-1|NA
CASSLASTGYLQETQYF
TGCGCCAGCAGCTTGGCCTCGACAGGATACCTTCAAGAGACCCAGTACTTC
>TRBJ2-2|many|TRBV7-3|NA
CASSLLGLGELFF
TGTGCCAGCAGCTTACTTGGACTAGGGGAGCTGTTTTTT
>TRBJ2-3|many|TRBV6-6|NA
CASTSRGPDGAQYF
TGTGCCAGCACCTCCCGGGGACCCGACGGAGCGCAGTATTTT
>TRBJ1-3|few|TRBV29-1|NA
CSVEDLGQVGNTIYF
TGCAGCGTTGAAGATCTAGGGCAGGTTGGAAACACCATATATTTT
>TRBJ2-1|many|TRBV6-1|TRBD1
CASSMDRGYNEQFF
TGTGCCAGCAGTATGGACAGGGGGTACAATGAGCAGTTCTTC
>TRBJ2-3|many|TRBV5-1|TRBD2
CASSRTSGGPSTDTQYF
TGCGCCAGCAGCCGGACTAGCGGGGGGCCTAGCACAGATACGCAGTATTTT
>TRBJ2-2|many|TRBV9|TRBD2
CASSDPFGTSGDTGELFF
TGTGCCAGCAGCGATCCCTTCGGGACTAGCGGGGACACCGGGGAGCTGTTTTTT